This T cell receptor (beta chain) was recovered during a study of OX40 agonist ivuxolimab in advanced cancers. Here immunoSEQ multiplex PCR was the method, and the copy in TCRdb shows in-frame clones only, minus some. The sample has some 58,000 clones, about 89% seen once. V was shortened by 3 bases and J by 5 bases, with 15 bases between the two germline ends. The CDR3 is 15 amino acids. Germline assignment: CDR1 KGHSH and CDR2 LQKENI. The sample consisted of CD4+ or CD8+ T cells sorted from blood, taken in a trial of the OX40 agonist ivuxolimab. The chain employs TRBV18 and TRBJ2-3, with D perhaps TRBD1 or TRBD2 (5 bases each). This receptor was taken from an adult with an advanced solid tumor such as melanoma, head and neck, liver or kidney cancer. The chain's CDR3 is CASSPPGPEGDTQYF. CDR3 DNA sequence: TGTGCCAGCTCACCGCCGGGACCAGAAGGAGATACGCAGTATTTT.